This is a list of T cell receptor beta chains from one sample in a study of CD8 T cells in ankylosing spondylitis. TCRdb reprocessed the 5' RACE reads with MiXCR, giving one entry per CDR3 protein. The top ten clones hold around 19% of a sample with 650,000 to 800,000 distinct CDR3 sequences, 15% to 20% of them seen once. Sequenced material: blood, either unsorted or a sorted T cell fraction (not recorded which). The receptors here all came from a male donor with ankylosing spondylitis. Both conserved end residues are trimmed from each CDR3.

V gene	CDR3 protein
TRBV12-3/TRBV12-4	ASSYSGADTQY
TRBV10-3	AISESDRGDTQY
TRBV4-2	ASSQGFPDSNQPQH
TRBV5-1	ASSLVYRGPPDEQF
TRBV6-2/TRBV6-3	ASSYGTSDQETQY
TRBV5-1	ASSSSASGRGNEQF
TRBV20-1	SAQTSGSYNEQF
TRBV30	AWSLLTDTQY
TRBV29-1	SVAGRMSEQF
TRBV4-3	ASSQDGGFSYNEQF
TRBV7-9	ASSPNQGAATEAF
TRBV20-1	SAGSVQGSNEQF
TRBV29-1	SVEGPGGQDEQF
TRBV20-1	SAGGLAAQETQY
TRBV2	ASSEDGGRVYEQY
TRBV20-1	SARVQGAPGANVLT
TRBV4-3	ASSQDGTGEGTEAF
TRBV5-1	ASSFGGTVGNTEAF
TRBV28	ASSLEGLAGEGI
TRBV20-1	SARIPGRNYGYT
TRBV20-1	SARADLDSVLAKNIQY
TRBV20-1	SARVGGVNTEAF
TRBV6-2/TRBV6-3	ASSLPLRKVYEQY
TRBV9	ASSDTTGKIDTQY
TRBV20-1	SATGAAGQMIGYT
TRBV6-2/TRBV6-3	ASTDQGHISLRYGYT
TRBV7-2	ASSRGLSDRNEQF
TRBV20-1	SGAGGLLDTQY
TRBV18	ASSPAVFGGVAYEQY
TRBV3-1	ASSQGGGASSYEQY
TRBV10-3	AIRPTGGHTEAF
TRBV28	ASSGRSYNEQF
TRBV7-2	ASTQGPYEQY
TRBV20-1	SARDRQGLDTQY
TRBV7-4	ASSSPTGGRSMNTEAF
TRBV3-1	ASSQRGPGGASEKLF
TRBV5-1	ASSLAQQNYGYT
TRBV12-3/TRBV12-4	ASSFQGADEQY
TRBV7-9	ASSSPLLEGTGELF
TRBV12-3/TRBV12-4	ASRHPTGGTEAF